This T cell receptor beta chain originates from a study of cytomegalovirus exposure and HLA in healthy donors. To note about this clone: No antigen is known for it.

The donors were healthy bone marrow donors. A multiplex PCR was run with 60 Vbeta primers and 13 Jbeta primers. TCRdb keeps only in-frame clones here, not all; method: immunoSEQ multiplex PCR. The data hold 95,000 to 150,000 clones, with roughly 80% observed a single time. Study outcomes and limitations: The investigators catalogued 150 to 200 TCR beta chains as cytomegalovirus-associated. Using a false discovery rate of 0.05, a later analysis showed that some 16,000 TCR beta sequences were associated with HLA alleles. Highly shared variants forming one cluster were likely a sequencing artifact.

CDR1 and CDR2 from the germline V gene are SGHDT and YYEEEE. The CDR3 loop spans 14 amino acids. Trimming cost V 3 bases and J 7 bases, with 14 bases left between them. The receptor was isolated from a woman aged 35 to 49 in good health and CMV-seropositive. V is TRBV5-6 and J is TRBJ2-1; D may be TRBD2 (6 bases). Input material: PBMCs. The CDR3 DNA sequence: TGTGCCAGCAGCTCGAACATGGGGAGGAATGAGCAGTTCTTC. The encoded protein is CASSSNMGRNEQFF.